This T cell receptor beta chain was sequenced in a study of blood T cells in healthy people across ages (dated by TCRdb to between 2014 and 2016). Regarding the research as a whole: In model experiments, roughly one uniquely barcoded TCR beta cDNA molecule per two T cells was captured by template switching. For two donors (one aged 18 to 30 and one aged 80 or older), the study analyzed two additional independent replicas of 1 million unique cDNA reads from the same blood draw. Donors were grouped into four age groups: young (average 16 years), middle-aged (roughly 40), aged (roughly 62) and long-lived (just over 80). To track age-related changes in TCR beta repertoire diversity, the study relied on deep sequencing normalized with unique cDNA molecular identifiers. Overall results and qualifications from the work: Since profiling was done on bulk unsorted PBMCs, naive and antigen-experienced compartments could not be conclusively compared. Total diversity estimates from one million sequenced T cells were considered lower bounds and underestimates. Compared with the aged group, more naive CD4+ T cells, fewer expanded clones and increased TCR diversity were shown by the long-lived group, suggesting age selection. Observed TCR beta diversity per million T cells fell roughly linearly with age, and a significant reduction was already apparent by age roughly 40. There was a strong correlation between observed TCR beta diversity and the percentage of naive T cells measured by flow cytometry. Because donor CMV infection status was unknown, age-related changes in expanded clonotypes were potentially confounded.

Receptor libraries were prepared by 5' RACE. Sequenced using an Illumina HiSeq 2500. A second PCR of 7 to 11 cycles was performed with a sample-barcoded 5' primer and a J-beta primer mix. A template-switch 5' adaptor carrying 12 random nucleotides introduced a unique molecular identifier onto each TCR beta cDNA molecule. At least 2.5 million CDR3-containing paired-end reads were obtained from each sample. First-strand cDNA was synthesized from all RNA with the Mint cDNA synthesis kit, primed by a TRBC-specific oligonucleotide. Following uracil-DNA glycosylase treatment, all cDNA underwent a first 18-cycle PCR with the universal primers M1SS and BC2_uni_R. In the original analysis: Normalization of each sample was performed by random selection of 1 million high-quality reads, each carrying a distinct molecular identifier. Instead of being binned into consensus sequences, reads that shared molecular identifiers were thrown out. MiTCR, set to a Q25 quality threshold and the strictest error-elimination algorithm, was used for CDR3 identification, clonotype clustering and error correction. Lower-bound total TCR beta diversity was estimated with a nonparametric unseen species model using Euler transformation. TCRdb itself trimmed the public reads at Q25 with fastp, ran MiXCR and retained productive beta chains. Rows with a matching CDR3 protein are joined into one entry that keeps the most common DNA and genes. V and J calls and clone size were set by TCRdb, not the authors. Present in this sample are about 800,000 distinct CDR3 sequences, roughly 25% of which were seen just once. The ten largest clones capture under 4.5% of the sample.

Systemically healthy Caucasian individuals from Russia, 39 in total and aged roughly 6 to 100 years, were included as donors. About 9.1 milliliters of peripheral blood were collected from each donor into EDTA-treated Vacutainer tubes. Ficoll-Paque density-gradient centrifugation was used to isolate PBMCs, with at least 6.5 million per sample. Total RNA was extracted from PBMCs with Trizol reagent, with at least 5.5 micrograms obtained per sample. Naive CD45RAhigh/CD27high T cell percentages were measured by flow cytometry on a PBMC aliquot from every donor. In its sample, this clonotype was seen a few times. This clone's antigen is unknown. Nothing much larger sits one base from this clone, and base qualities are not available. CDR1 DFQATT and CDR2 SNEGSKA are derived from the germline V gene (reference sequence). Inclusive of the bounding cysteine and phenylalanine, the CDR3 is 15 residues long. The only DNA kept is the CDR3, 45 bases in frame from the first base.

These data were also filed under a second study, of T cells of mothers and their children. In that second paper, the authors write: Donors were nine systemically healthy Caucasian individuals: three mothers and their six children. cDNA synthesis used all of the extracted RNA, with around 1.6 ug of RNA in each 15 ul reaction. In the second PCR, the M1S primer added sample barcodes and 2-4 random nucleotides. Each mother yielded over 9.5 million TCR beta CDR3 reads and each child roughly 2.9 million reads. In both related and unrelated pairs, thymic selection shapes the output of TCR recombination in a similar way, with inherited differences having only a minor effect. Normalized repertoire overlap was always slightly but never significantly higher in related than unrelated mother-child pairs. No persistent microchimeric T cell clones were found, with a detection sensitivity of around 100 clones per million clonotypes. The study used deep NGS to compare TCR beta repertoires of mothers and children, seeking features distinguishing related mother-child pairs from unrelated individuals. Mothers averaged roughly 40 +/- 4 years of age and children averaged approximately 11 +/- 4 years. Libraries were sequenced on Illumina HiSeq 2000 with 100+100 nt paired-end reads after adapter ligation with NEBNext reagents. To prevent cross-contamination, the mother and child libraries were prepared a month apart and were sequenced in separate runs. Each donor had between about 450,000 and 2,100,000 distinct TCR beta clonotypes identified. Naive TCR beta clonotypes were estimated from low-frequency clonotypes matched to each donor's FACS-determined naive share, without sorting.

The rearranged segments are TRBV20-1 and TRBJ2-5, and TRBD2 aligns with 11 junction nucleotides. The closer fit of TRBJ2-7 to the DNA end suggests the J call may be wrong. What was sequenced was blood. The sequence was obtained from a boy younger than 18 in good health. The bases read TGCAGTGCCTACAACTTGACTAGCGGGGTCCACGAGCAGTACTTC. Its translation is CSAYNLTSGVHEQYF.